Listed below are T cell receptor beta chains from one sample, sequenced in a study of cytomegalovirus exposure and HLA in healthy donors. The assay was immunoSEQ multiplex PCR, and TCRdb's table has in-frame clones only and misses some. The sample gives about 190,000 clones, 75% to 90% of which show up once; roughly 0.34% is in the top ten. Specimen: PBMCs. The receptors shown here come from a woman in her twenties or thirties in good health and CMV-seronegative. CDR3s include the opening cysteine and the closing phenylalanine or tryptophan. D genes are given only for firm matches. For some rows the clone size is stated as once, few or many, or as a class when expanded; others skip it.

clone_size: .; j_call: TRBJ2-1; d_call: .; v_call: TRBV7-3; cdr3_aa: CASSLMGPNNEQFF; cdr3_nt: TGTGCCAGCAGCTTAATGGGGCCGAACAATGAGCAGTTCTTC
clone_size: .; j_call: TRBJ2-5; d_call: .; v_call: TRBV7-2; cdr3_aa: CASSLGHLISETQYF; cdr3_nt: TGTGCCAGCAGCTTGGGCCATCTAATAAGCGAGACCCAGTACTTC
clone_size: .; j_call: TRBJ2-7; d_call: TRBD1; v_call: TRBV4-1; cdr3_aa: CASSQNGQGYSGDEQYF; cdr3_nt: TGCGCCAGCAGCCAGAACGGACAGGGATATTCGGGCGACGAGCAGTACTTC
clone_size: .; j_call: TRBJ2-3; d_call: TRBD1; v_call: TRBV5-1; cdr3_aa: CASSSGQGALLTQYF; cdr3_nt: TGCGCCAGCAGCTCTGGACAGGGGGCGCTTCTTACGCAGTATTTT
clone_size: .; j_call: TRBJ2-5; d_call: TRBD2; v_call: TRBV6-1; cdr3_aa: CASSALGGAGGETQYF; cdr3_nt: TGTGCCAGCAGTGCCCTAGGAGGTGCGGGAGGAGAGACCCAGTACTTC
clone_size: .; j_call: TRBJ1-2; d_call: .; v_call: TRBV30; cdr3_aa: CAWGLNRRYGYTF; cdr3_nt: TGTGCCTGGGGCTTAAACAGACGGTACGGCTACACCTTC
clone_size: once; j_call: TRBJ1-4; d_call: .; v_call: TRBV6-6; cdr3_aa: CASSYSREKLFF; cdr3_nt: TGTGCCAGCAGTTACTCGAGGGAAAAACTGTTTTTT
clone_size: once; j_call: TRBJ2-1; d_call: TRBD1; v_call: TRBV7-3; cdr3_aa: CASSLMQGAYNEQFF; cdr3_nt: TGTGCCAGCAGCTTAATGCAGGGGGCCTACAATGAGCAGTTCTTC
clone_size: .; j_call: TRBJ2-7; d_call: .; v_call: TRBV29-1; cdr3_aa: CSVTSRTETYEQYF; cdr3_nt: TGCAGCGTCACCTCCCGGACAGAAACCTACGAGCAGTACTTC
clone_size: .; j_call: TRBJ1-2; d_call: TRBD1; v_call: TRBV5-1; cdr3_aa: CASSPTGGSNYGYTF; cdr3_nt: TGCGCCAGCAGCCCGACAGGGGGTTCCAACTATGGCTACACCTTC
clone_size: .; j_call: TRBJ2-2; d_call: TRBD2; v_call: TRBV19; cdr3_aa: CASRHPGLRAGELFF; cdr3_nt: TGTGCCAGTAGACATCCGGGACTAAGGGCCGGGGAGCTGTTTTTT
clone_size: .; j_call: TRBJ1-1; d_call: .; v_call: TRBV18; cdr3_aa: CASSPPKGSTEAEAFF; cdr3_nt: TGTGCCAGCTCACCACCGAAGGGTTCTACGGAGGCTGAAGCTTTCTTT
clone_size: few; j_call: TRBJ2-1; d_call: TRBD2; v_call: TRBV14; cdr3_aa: CASSQERFGGGSPYNEQFF; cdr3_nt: TGTGCCAGCAGCCAAGAGAGGTTTGGAGGCGGGAGTCCCTACAATGAGCAGTTCTTC
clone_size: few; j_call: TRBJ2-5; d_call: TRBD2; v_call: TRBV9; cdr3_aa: CASSVGVASGEETQYF; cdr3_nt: TGTGCCAGCAGCGTAGGGGTGGCTAGCGGGGAAGAGACCCAGTACTTC
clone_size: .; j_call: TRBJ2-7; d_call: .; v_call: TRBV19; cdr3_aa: CASSIPGIPSYEQYF; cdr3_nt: TGTGCCAGTAGTATCCCGGGGATTCCCTCCTACGAGCAGTACTTC
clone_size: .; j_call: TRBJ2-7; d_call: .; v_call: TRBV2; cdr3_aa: CASSLVPKGSYEQYF; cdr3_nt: TGTGCCAGCAGCCTGGTCCCAAAGGGGTCCTACGAGCAGTACTTC
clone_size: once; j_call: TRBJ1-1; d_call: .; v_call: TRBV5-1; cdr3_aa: CASSFAGMHTEAFF; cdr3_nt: TGCGCCAGCAGCTTCGCAGGGATGCACACTGAAGCTTTCTTT
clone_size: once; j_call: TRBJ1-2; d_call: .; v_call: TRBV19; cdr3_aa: CASSVQGLYGYTF; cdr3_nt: TGTGCCAGTAGTGTGCAGGGCCTCTATGGCTACACCTTC
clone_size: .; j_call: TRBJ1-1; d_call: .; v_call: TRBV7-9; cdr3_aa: CASSLVGENTEAFF; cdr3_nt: TGTGCCAGCAGCTTAGTCGGGGAGAACACTGAAGCTTTCTTT
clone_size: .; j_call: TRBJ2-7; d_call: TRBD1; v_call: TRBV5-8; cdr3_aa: CASSWGQGYEQYF; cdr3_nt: TGTGCCAGCAGCTGGGGACAGGGCTACGAGCAGTACTTC
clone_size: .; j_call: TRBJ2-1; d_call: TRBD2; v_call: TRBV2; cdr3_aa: CAVAGGYNEQFF; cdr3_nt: TGTGCCGTAGCGGGAGGGTACAATGAGCAGTTCTTC
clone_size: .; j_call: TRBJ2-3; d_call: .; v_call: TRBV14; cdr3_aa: CASSPWGGSTDTQYF; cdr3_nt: TGTGCCAGCAGTCCTTGGGGGGGCAGCACAGATACGCAGTATTTT
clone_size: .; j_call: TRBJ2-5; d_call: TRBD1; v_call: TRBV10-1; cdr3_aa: CASSGGQGRETQYF; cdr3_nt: TGCGCCAGCAGTGGAGGACAGGGGCGAGAGACCCAGTACTTC
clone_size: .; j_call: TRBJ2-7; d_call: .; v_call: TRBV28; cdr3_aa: CASSLTDSSYEQYF; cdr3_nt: TGTGCCAGCAGTTTGACGGACAGCTCCTACGAGCAGTACTTC
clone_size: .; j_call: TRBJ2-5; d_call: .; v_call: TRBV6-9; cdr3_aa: CAYRSTGSPPGTQYF; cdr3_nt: TGTGCCTACAGATCAACGGGATCCCCCCCTGGGACCCAGTACTTC
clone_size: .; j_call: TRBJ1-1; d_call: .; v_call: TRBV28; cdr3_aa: CASSLLNTHEAFF; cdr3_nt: TGTGCCAGCAGTTTACTCAACACCCATGAAGCTTTCTTT
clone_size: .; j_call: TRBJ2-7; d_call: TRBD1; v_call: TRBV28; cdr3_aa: CASSLWTGEQYF; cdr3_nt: TGTGCCAGCAGTCTTTGGACAGGCGAGCAGTACTTC
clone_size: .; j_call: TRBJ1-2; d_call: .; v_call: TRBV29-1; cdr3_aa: CSVKHLTGSGYTF; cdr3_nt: TGCAGCGTTAAACACTTGACAGGCTCTGGCTACACCTTC
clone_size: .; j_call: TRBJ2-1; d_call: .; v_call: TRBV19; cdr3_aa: CASSDRGTANEQFF; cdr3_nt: TGTGCCAGTTCCGACCGAGGGACTGCCAATGAGCAGTTCTTC
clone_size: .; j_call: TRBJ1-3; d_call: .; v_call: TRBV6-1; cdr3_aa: CASSSRGYTIYF; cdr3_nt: TGTGCCAGCAGTTCCAGGGGATACACCATATATTTT
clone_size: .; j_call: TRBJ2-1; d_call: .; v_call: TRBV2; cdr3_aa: CASSEARGLAHSEQFF; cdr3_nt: TGTGCCAGCAGTGAAGCTAGAGGACTCGCACATAGTGAGCAGTTCTTC
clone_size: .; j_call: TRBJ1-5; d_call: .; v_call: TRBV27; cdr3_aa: CASSFLAGSNQPQHF; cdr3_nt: TGTGCCAGCAGTTTTCTCGCAGGGTCCAATCAGCCCCAGCATTTT
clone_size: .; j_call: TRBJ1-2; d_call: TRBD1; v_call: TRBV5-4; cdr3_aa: CASSLGQGARVNYGYTF; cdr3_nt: TGTGCCAGCAGCTTGGGACAGGGGGCGCGGGTGAACTATGGCTACACCTTC
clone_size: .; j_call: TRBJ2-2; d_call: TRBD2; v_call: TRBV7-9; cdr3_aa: CASSPREGMSGELFF; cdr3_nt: TGTGCCAGCAGCCCCCGGGAGGGGATGTCGGGGGAGCTGTTTTTT
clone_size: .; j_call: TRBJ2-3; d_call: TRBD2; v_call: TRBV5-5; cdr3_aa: CASSTLAGVADTQYF; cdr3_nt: TGTGCCAGCAGCACTTTAGCGGGAGTGGCAGATACGCAGTATTTT
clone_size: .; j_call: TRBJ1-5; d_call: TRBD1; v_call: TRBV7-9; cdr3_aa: CASSLVEGTGGRYQPQHF; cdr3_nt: TGTGCCAGCAGCTTAGTTGAAGGGACAGGGGGCCGTTATCAGCCCCAGCATTTT
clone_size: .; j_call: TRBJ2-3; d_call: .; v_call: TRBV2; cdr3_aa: CASSARRGITDTQYF; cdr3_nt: TGTGCCAGCAGTGCACGACGCGGGATCACAGATACGCAGTATTTT
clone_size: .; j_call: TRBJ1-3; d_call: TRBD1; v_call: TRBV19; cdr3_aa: CASSPTGTGSGNTIYF; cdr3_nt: TGTGCCAGTAGTCCCACGGGGACAGGGTCTGGAAACACCATATATTTT
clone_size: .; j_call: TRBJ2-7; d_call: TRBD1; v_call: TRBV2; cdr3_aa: CASRRDRGPYEQYF; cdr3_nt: TGTGCCAGCAGGAGGGACAGGGGGCCTTACGAGCAGTACTTC
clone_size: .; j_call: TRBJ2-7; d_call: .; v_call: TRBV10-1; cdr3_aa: CASSGAASYEQYF; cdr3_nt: TGCGCCAGCAGTGGGGCAGCCTCCTACGAGCAGTACTTC
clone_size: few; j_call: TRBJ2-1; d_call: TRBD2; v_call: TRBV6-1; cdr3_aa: CASSEAWEKRGVDEQFF; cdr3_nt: TGTGCCAGCAGTGAAGCGTGGGAAAAGCGGGGGGTAGATGAGCAGTTCTTC
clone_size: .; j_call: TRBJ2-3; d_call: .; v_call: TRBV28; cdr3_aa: CASVAQGTRADTQYF; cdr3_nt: TGTGCCAGCGTCGCCCAGGGGACGAGGGCAGATACGCAGTATTTT
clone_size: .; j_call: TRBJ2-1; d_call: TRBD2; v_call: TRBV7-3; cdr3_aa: CASSPQGLAGVNEQFF; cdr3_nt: TGTGCCAGCAGCCCGCAGGGACTAGCGGGAGTAAATGAGCAGTTCTTC
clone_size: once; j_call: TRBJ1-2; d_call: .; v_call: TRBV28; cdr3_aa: CASSLPGWEYGYTF; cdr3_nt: TGTGCCAGCAGTTTACCGGGGTGGGAGTATGGCTACACCTTC
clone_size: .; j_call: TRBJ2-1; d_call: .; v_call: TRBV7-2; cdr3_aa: CASSPDNFVQFF; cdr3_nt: TGTGCCAGCAGCCCGGACAACTTCGTCCAGTTCTTC
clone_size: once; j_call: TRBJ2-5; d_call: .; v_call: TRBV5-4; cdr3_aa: CASSIQGGETQYF; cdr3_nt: TGTGCCAGCAGTATCCAAGGGGGAGAGACCCAGTACTTC
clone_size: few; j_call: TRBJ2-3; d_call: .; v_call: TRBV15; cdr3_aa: CATSRDLTTLHTQYF; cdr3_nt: TGTGCCACCAGCAGAGATCTGACTACCCTCCATACGCAGTATTTT